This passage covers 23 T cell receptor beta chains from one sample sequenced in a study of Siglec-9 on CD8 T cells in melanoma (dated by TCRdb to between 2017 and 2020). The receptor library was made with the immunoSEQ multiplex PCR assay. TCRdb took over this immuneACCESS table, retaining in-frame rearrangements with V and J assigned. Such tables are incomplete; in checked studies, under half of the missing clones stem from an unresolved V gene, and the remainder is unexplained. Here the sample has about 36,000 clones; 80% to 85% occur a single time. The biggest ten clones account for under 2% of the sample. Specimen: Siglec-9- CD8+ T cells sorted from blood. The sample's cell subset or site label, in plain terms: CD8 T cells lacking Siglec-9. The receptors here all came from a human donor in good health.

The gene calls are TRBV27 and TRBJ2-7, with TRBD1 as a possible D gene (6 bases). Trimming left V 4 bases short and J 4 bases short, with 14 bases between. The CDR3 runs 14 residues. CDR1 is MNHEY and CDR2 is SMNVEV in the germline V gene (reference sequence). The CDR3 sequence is CASSSDRSRYEQYF. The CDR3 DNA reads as TGTGCCAGCAGTTCAGACAGGAGTAGGTACGAGCAGTACTTC.

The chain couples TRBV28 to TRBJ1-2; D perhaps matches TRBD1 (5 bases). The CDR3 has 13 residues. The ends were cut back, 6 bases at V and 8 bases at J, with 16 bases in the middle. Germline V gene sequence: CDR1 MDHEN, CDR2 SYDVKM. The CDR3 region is CASREAGTGGYTF. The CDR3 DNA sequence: TGTGCCAGCAGAGAGGCAGGGACCGGCGGCTACACCTTC.

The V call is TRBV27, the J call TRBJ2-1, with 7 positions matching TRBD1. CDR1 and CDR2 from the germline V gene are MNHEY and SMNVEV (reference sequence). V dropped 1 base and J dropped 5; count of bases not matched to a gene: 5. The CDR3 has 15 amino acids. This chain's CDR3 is CASSLLGQVNNEQFF. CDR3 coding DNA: TGTGCCAGCAGTTTATTAGGACAGGTGAACAATGAGCAGTTCTTC.

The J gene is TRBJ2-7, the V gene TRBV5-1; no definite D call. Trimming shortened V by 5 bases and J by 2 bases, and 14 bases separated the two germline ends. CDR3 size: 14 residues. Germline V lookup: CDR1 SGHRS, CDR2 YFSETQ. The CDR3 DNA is TGCGCCAGCAGTTTCGAGGACGGAGCCTACGAGCAGTACTTC. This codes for CASSFEDGAYEQYF. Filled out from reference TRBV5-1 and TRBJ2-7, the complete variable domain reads KAGVTQTPRYLIKTRGQQVTLSCSPISGHRSVSWYQQTPGQGLQFLFEYFSETQRNKGNFPGRFSGRQFSNSRSEMNVSTLELGDSALYLCASSFEDGAYEQYFGPGTRLTVT.

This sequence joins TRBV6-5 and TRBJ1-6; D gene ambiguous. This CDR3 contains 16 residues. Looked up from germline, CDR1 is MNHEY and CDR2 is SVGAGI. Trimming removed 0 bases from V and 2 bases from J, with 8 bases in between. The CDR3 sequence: CASSYSLGTYNSPLHF. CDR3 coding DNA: TGTGCCAGCAGTTACTCGCTGGGGACCTATAATTCACCCCTCCACTTT.

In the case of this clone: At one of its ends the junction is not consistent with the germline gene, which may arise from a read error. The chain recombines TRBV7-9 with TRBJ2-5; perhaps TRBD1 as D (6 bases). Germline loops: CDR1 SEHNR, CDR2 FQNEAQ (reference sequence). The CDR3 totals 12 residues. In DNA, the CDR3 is TGTGCGAGCAAACAGGGCCAAGAGACCCAGTACTTC. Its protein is CASKQGQETQYF.

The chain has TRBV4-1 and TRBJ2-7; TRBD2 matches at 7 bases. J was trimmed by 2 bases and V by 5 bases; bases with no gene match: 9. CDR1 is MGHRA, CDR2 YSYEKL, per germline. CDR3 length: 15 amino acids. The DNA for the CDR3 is TGCGCCAGCAGCGTCTCCGGGACTAACCCCTACGAGCAGTACTTC. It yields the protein CASSVSGTNPYEQYF.

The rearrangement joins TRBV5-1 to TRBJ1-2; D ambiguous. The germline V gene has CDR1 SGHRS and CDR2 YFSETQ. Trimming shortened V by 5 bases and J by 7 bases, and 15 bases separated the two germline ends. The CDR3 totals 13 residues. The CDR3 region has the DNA TGCGCCAGCAGTATGGCGGCAGCCCTTGGCTACACCTTC. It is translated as CASSMAAALGYTF.

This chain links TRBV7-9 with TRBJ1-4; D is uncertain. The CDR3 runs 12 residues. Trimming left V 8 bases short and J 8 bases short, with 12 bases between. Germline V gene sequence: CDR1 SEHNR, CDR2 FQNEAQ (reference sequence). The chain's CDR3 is CASQVDGEKLFF. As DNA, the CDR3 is TGTGCCAGCCAGGTGGACGGCGAAAAACTGTTTTTT.

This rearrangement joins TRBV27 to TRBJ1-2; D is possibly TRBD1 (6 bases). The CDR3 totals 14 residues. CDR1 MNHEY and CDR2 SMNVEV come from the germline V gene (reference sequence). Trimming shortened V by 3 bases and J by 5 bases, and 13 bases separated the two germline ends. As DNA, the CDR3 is TGTGCCAGCAGTTTTCAGGGGATGAGGTATGGCTACACCTTC. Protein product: CASSFQGMRYGYTF.

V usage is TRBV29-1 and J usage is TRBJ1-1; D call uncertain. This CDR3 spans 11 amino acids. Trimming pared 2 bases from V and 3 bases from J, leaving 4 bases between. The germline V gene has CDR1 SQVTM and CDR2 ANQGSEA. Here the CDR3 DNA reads TGCAGCGTTGAATGGGACACTGAAGCTTTCTTT. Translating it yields CSVEWDTEAFF.

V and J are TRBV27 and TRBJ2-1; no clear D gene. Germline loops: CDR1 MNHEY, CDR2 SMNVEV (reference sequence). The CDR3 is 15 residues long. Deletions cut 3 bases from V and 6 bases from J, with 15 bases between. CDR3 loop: CASSLVQTLGNEQFF. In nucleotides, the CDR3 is TGTGCCAGCAGTTTGGTACAAACCCTAGGCAATGAGCAGTTCTTC.

The CDR3, as DNA: TGTGCCAGTGGTCAAGAGGGAAATGAGCAGTTCTTC. It yields the protein CASGQEGNEQFF. This sequence joins TRBV6-1 and TRBJ2-1; TRBD2 is a possible D gene (5 bases). This CDR3 is 12 amino acids long. Germline V CDR1 and CDR2: MNHNS, SASEGT. V was shortened by 9 bases and J by 7 bases, with 13 bases between the two germline ends.

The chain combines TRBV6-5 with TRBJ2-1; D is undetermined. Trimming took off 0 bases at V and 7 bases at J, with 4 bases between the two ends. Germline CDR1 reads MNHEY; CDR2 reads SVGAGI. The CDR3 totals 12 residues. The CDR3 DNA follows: TGTGCCAGCAGTTACTCGGGGAATGAGCAGTTCTTC. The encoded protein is CASSYSGNEQFF.

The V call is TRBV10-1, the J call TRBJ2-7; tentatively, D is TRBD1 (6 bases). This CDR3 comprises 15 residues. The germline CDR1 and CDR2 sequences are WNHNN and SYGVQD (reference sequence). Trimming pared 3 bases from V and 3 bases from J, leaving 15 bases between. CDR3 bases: TGCGCCAGCAGTGACCCCCTGACAGGAATCTACGAGCAGTACTTC. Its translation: CASSDPLTGIYEQYF.

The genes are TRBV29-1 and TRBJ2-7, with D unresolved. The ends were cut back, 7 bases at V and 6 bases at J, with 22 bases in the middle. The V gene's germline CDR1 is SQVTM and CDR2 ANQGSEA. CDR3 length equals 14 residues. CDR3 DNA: TGCAGCGCCGAACAGTGTGGGCCAAGGTTCGAGCAGTACTTC. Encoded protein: CSAEQCGPRFEQYF.

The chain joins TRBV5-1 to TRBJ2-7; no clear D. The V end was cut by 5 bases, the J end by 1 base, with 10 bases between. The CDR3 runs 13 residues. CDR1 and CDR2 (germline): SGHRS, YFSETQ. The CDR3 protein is CASRDGWSYEQYF. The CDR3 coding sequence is TGCGCCAGCAGGGACGGCTGGTCCTACGAGCAGTACTTC.

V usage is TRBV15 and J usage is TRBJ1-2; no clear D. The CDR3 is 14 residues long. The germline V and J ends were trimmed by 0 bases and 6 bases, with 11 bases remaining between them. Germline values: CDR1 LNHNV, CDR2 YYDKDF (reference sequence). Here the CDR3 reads CATSRDIAIDGYTF. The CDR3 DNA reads TGTGCCACCAGCAGAGATATCGCCATTGATGGCTACACCTTC.

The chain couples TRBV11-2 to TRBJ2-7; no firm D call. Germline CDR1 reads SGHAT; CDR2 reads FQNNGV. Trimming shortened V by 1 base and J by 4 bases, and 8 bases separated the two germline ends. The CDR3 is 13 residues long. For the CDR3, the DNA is TGTGCCAGCAGCTTAGGTCGCGCTTACGAGCAGTACTTC. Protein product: CASSLGRAYEQYF.

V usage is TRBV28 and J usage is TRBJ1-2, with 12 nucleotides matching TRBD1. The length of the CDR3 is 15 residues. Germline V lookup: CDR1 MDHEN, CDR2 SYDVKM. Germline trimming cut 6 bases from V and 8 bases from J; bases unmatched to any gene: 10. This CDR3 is CASSSTGTGGEGYTF. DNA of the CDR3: TGTGCCAGCAGCTCCACCGGGACAGGGGGCGAGGGCTACACCTTC.

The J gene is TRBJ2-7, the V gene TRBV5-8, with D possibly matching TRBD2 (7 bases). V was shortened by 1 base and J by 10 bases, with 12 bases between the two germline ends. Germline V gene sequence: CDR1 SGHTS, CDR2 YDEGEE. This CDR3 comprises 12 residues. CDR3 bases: TGTGCCAGCAGCTTGCGGGGGGCAGAACAGTACTTC. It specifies CASSLRGAEQYF.

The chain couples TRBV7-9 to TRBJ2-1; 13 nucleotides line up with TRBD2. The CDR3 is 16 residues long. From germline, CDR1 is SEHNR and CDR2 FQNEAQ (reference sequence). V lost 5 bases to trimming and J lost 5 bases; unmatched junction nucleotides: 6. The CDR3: CASSRTSGGPNNEQFF. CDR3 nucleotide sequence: TGTGCCAGCAGCCGGACTAGCGGGGGACCCAACAATGAGCAGTTCTTC.

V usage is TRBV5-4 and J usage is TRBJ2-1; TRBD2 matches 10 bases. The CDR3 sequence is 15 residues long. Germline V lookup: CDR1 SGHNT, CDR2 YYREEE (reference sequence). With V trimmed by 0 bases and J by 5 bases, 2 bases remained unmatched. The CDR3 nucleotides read TGTGCCAGCAGCTTGGATGGGACTAGCGACAATGAGCAGTTCTTC. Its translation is CASSLDGTSDNEQFF.